A single T cell receptor beta chain is shown here with its context. The target antigen is unknown. The data are from a study of T cell responses to AZD1222 COVID-19 vaccine. The study's findings and limits: Regions 160-218 and 743-854 dominated among vaccine-associated CD4 TCRs spanning spike. The donor cohort was predominantly white British with a female majority, and clonal diversity may have been underestimated. Spike-specific TCR depth and breadth grew after two AZD1222 doses.

TCRdb's copy holds only in-frame clones and misses some; the assay was immunoSEQ multiplex PCR. The sample carries fewer than 120,000 clones, around nine tenths recorded once. The clonotype originates from an adult in good health. This sample comprised peripheral blood, obtained on day 0 of AZD1222 vaccination.

The CDR3 region is CASSRGTREAFF. The CDR3 bases are TGTGCCAGCAGCCGGGGGACAAGGGAAGCTTTCTTT. The chain is built from TRBV6-5 and TRBJ1-1; D is possibly TRBD1 (6 bases). This CDR3 contains 12 residues. V gave up 6 bases and J gave up 8 bases, with 13 bases separating them. CDR1 and CDR2 from the germline V gene are MNHEY and SVGAGI.